This T cell receptor beta chain derives from a study of Graves' ophthalmopathy and Graves' hyperthyroidism (dated by TCRdb to 2016 to 2019). For the wider study: Peripheral blood was collected before any treatment was given, at the time of initial diagnosis. To tell Graves' ophthalmopathy apart from Graves' hyperthyroidism, and to predict which patients would progress to ophthalmopathy, the study relied on TCR beta repertoire signatures. In total, 135 blood samples were TCR-sequenced: 40 to 45 ophthalmopathy, approximately 75 hyperthyroidism and some 17 hyperthyroidism-to-ophthalmopathy patients. To explore V-J signatures that separate ophthalmopathy from hyperthyroidism, a discovery set of about 100 patients was enrolled, consisting of approximately 44 with ophthalmopathy and roughly 60 with stable hyperthyroidism. An independent validation cohort was composed of around 19 hyperthyroidism patients and some 16 patients who later progressed from hyperthyroidism to ophthalmopathy. In several hyperthyroidism patients, the T-cell repertoire of thyroid tissue was compared with the T-cell repertoire of blood. Once sampling was done, hyperthyroidism patients were given methimazole at a starting dose of 30 mg daily, while ophthalmopathy patients were given high-dose intravenous methylprednisolone. The approximately 100 discovery patients were divided at random into training and test sets in a 7:3 ratio.

A note on this clonotype: Its recognized antigen is unknown. No much larger clonotype is one base removed from it; base qualities were not supplied.

Study-wide findings and limitations: Most expanded thyroid clonotypes with a frequency above 0.001 also appeared in blood, which suggests that blood repertoires may reflect the immune response in the thyroid. The 13-signature model separated ophthalmopathy from stable hyperthyroidism with roughly 88% sensitivity and 81.08% specificity in cross-validation, and 80%/75% in the test set. In validation, the model predicted ophthalmopathy progression with over 60% sensitivity and around 72% specificity; roughly eleven predicted patients were CT-confirmed with GO in a median of approximately 6.5 months. No statistical method was used to set the sample size in advance, and the investigators knew which group each participant was assigned to.

Hyperthyroidism was considered stable if no progression to ophthalmopathy occurred within 18 months of follow-up. Patients with hyperthyroidism were aged 18 to 65 years, had been newly diagnosed, and had a disease duration of less than 2 months. Patients with other autoimmune diseases, uncontrolled infections, pregnancy or lactation were excluded. Clinical symptoms, serum thyroxine, TRAb, thyroid ultrasound and orbital computed tomography were used for diagnosis. Using Ficoll-Paque density gradient centrifugation, PBMCs were isolated from 9 to 10 ml of fresh peripheral blood. Trizol reagent was used to extract the total RNA, and its quality was then checked on an Agilent 2100 Bioanalyzer. For repertoire sequencing, the TCR beta CDR3 regions were amplified from RNA transcripts. A first-round RT-PCR used HTBI primers with the Qiagen OneStep RT-PCR kit, followed by a second-round multiplex PCR, size selection and purification. Libraries were sequenced paired-end with 100 bp reads on an Illumina HiSeq2000. The authors processed their data as follows. SOAPnuke was used to process the reads, removing any read that contained adapters or uncalled bases, had a mean Phred below 15, or lacked an exact match to the constant primer or identifier. COPE v1.2.5 was used to merge high-quality paired reads. Each unique nucleotide sequence was treated as a clonotype, and MiTCR v1.1 was used to align the clonotypes to the IMGT TRB V, D and J references. Only V-J combinations with frequency above 0.0001 were analysed, covering over 98% of repertoires. For each V-J combination, a TCR clonal expansion and chaos score was defined as F50 clonal expansion divided by the chaos observed in the TCRdist matrix. Features were reduced by Welch's t-statistics and random forest to about a dozen V-J combinations, which fed a naive Bayes classifier. The Morisita-Horn index was used to measure how similar the thyroid and blood repertoires were. TCRdb passed the public sequencing reads through fastp at Q25 and MiXCR, retaining productive beta sequences. Each CDR3 protein gets just one entry, which takes the most common genes and DNA from the rows behind it. The V and J calls and clone size come from TCRdb's table, not from the authors' own analysis. This sample comprises about 16,000 distinct CDR3 sequences, 45% to 55% of them detected only once. The ten largest clones add up to approximately 24% of the sample.

The sequence derives from a woman between 35 and 50 years old with stable Graves' hyperthyroidism. Donor details come from another sample of the same person, matched by shared clones. The sample comprised peripheral blood.

Here the CDR3 is given as CSARDWEYEKLFF. The DNA sequence is as follows: TGCAGTGCTAGAGACTGGGAATATGAAAAACTGTTTTTT. The chain joins TRBV20-1 to TRBJ1-4; no confident D gene assignment can be made. The V end loses 0 bases and the J end loses 6 bases, and a stretch of 8 bases separates them. CDR3 length: 13 amino acids, cysteine to phenylalanine. Just CDR3 DNA is preserved here, 39 bases in frame from base 1. From the germline V gene (reference sequence), CDR1 is DFQATT and CDR2 is SNEGSKA.